The sequence of this TCR beta chain was determined in a study of cytomegalovirus exposure and HLA in healthy donors. Study summary: An analysis done earlier identified 100 million to 140 million unique TCR beta sequences from around 180 million T cells. Of the donors genotyped, 398 in all, 81% fell in the Caucasian-associated ancestry cluster. General study results and limits: Sequencing likely generated an artifact that appeared as a cluster of highly shared sequence variants.

Concerning this clone: Its specificity is unknown. Different DNA sequences within this sample yield the same CDR3.

PCR primers comprised 60 Vbeta and 13 Jbeta primers. Sequenced by immunoSEQ multiplex PCR; TCRdb stores in-frame clones only, minus some. Found here are 40,000 to 55,000 clones, roughly 72% of them singletons; the top ten hold around 9.1%. The V gene's germline CDR1 is LGHNA and CDR2 YNFKEQ. The CDR3 runs to 13 residues. The J segment lost 6 bases and the V segment lost 0 bases, leaving 0 bases of the junction unmatched. The sample comprised PBMCs. The chain is built from TRBV4-2 and TRBJ2-5, with 8 positions matching TRBD1. This receptor was obtained from a woman between 50 and 59 years old in good health and CMV-seronegative. The CDR3 nucleotides read TGTGCCAGCAGCCAAGACAGGGGGCAGACCCAGTACTTC. This codes for CASSQDRGQTQYF.